The 23 T cell receptor beta chains reported below all come from one sample, sequenced in a study of blood T cell repertoires in COVID-19. Sequencing was performed with immunoSEQ multiplex PCR; in TCRdb, only in-frame clones are kept and a portion is missing. This table holds around 250,000 clones, approximately 85% found once. Specimen: PBMCs or T cells enriched from blood (not recorded which). All receptors derive from a woman in her forties or fifties with acute COVID-19.

This sequence joins TRBV4-1 and TRBJ1-3; D is unresolved. V lost 1 base, J lost 0 bases, and 10 bases lay in between. CDR1 is MGHRA, CDR2 YSYEKL, per germline. The CDR3 has 16 amino acids. The CDR3 DNA follows: TGCGCCAGCAGCCAAGTACCAGGAAGCTCTGGAAACACCATATATTTT. It encodes CASSQVPGSSGNTIYF.

Regarding this clone: Within the sample, other DNA sequences also encode this same CDR3. The chain couples TRBV7-9 to TRBJ2-7, with 7 nucleotides matching TRBD1. The V gene's germline CDR1 is SEHNR and CDR2 FQNEAQ (reference sequence). This CDR3 contains 14 residues. V shed 3 bases, J shed 3 bases, and the junction held 5 bases outside the gene matches. The CDR3, as DNA: TGTGCCAGCAGCTTTCCGGGACAGAACTACGAGCAGTACTTC. Its protein is CASSFPGQNYEQYF.

The rearrangement uses TRBV19 and TRBJ1-2, with no clear D. In germline, CDR1 is LNHDA, CDR2 SQIVND (reference sequence). The V end lost 6 bases, the J end lost 5 bases, and 13 bases lay between the germline ends. This CDR3 has 13 residues. CDR3 residues: CASSLTNVYGYTF. The CDR3 DNA reads TGTGCCAGTAGCCTAACCAACGTTTATGGCTACACCTTC.

The V call is TRBV7-9, the J call TRBJ1-2, with TRBD1 identical over 8 bases. V trimming: 4 bases; J trimming: 8 bases; junction bases outside the gene matches: 9. This CDR3 comprises 14 residues. CDR1 and CDR2 from the germline V gene are SEHNR and FQNEAQ (reference sequence). CDR3 sequence (DNA): TGTGCCAGCAGCTACATTGACAGGGGTCGAGGCTACACCTTC. Amino acid sequence: CASSYIDRGRGYTF.

V usage is TRBV7-2 and J usage is TRBJ1-2; 7 bases match TRBD1. The CDR3 is 15 residues long. The germline CDR1 and CDR2 sequences are SGHTA and FQGNSA. Losses at the gene ends were 5 bases for V and 0 bases for J; bases not matched to a gene: 6. The CDR3 here is CASSPYGQANYGYTF. The CDR3 DNA is TGTGCCAGCAGCCCCTATGGACAGGCTAACTATGGCTACACCTTC.

The chain has TRBV9 and TRBJ2-5; perhaps TRBD1 as D (5 bases). CDR3 length: 15 residues. The ends were cut back, 1 base at V and 4 bases at J, with 14 bases in the middle. The germline CDR1 and CDR2 sequences are SGDLS and YYNGEE. In DNA, the CDR3 is TGTGCCAGCAGCGTAATGGGGCAAATGAGAGAGACCCAGTACTTC. Amino acids: CASSVMGQMRETQYF.

The chain carries TRBV7-9 and TRBJ1-6; a possible D gene is TRBD1 (5 bases). V was pared by 5 bases and J by 8 bases, with 10 bases between. This CDR3 comprises 13 residues. Germline values: CDR1 SEHNR, CDR2 FQNEAQ (reference sequence). CDR3 nucleotide sequence: TGTGCCAGCAGCAGCAGGGAATATTCACCCCTCCACTTT. Translating gives CASSSREYSPLHF.

This chain uses TRBV5-1 with TRBJ1-2; D is perhaps TRBD1 (6 bases). This CDR3 has 15 amino acids. V was shortened by 4 bases and J by 3 bases, with 16 bases between the two germline ends. Looked up from germline, CDR1 is SGHRS and CDR2 is YFSETQ. The CDR3 loop reads CASSPGTRDDYGYTF. In nucleotides, the CDR3 is TGCGCCAGCAGCCCCGGGACACGGGACGACTATGGCTACACCTTC.

This chain links TRBV10-2 with TRBJ1-2; a weak D match, TRBD1 (5 bases). Per the germline V gene, CDR1 is WSHSY and CDR2 is SAAADI. Trimming cost V 0 bases and J 3 bases, with 5 bases left between them. The CDR3 sequence is 13 residues long. This CDR3 reads CASSESGDYGYTF. Written as DNA, the CDR3 is TGCGCCAGCAGTGAGTCAGGGGACTATGGCTACACCTTC.

V gene TRBV30 combines with J gene TRBJ2-5, with a weak D call TRBD1 (6 bases). In germline, CDR1 is GTSNPN, CDR2 SVGIG (reference sequence). Trimming left V 5 bases short and J 1 base short, with 11 bases between. This CDR3 is built from 13 residues. In DNA form, the CDR3 reads TGTGCCTGGGTCTCAGGGGTCCAAGAGACCCAGTACTTC. This translates into CAWVSGVQETQYF.

The chain links TRBV7-8 to TRBJ1-2; D remains ambiguous. Trimming shortened V by 7 bases and J by 8 bases, and 14 bases separated the two germline ends. The CDR3 has 12 residues. CDR1 SGHVS and CDR2 FQNEAQ come from the germline V gene. CDR3 region: CASTPVAGGYTF. The CDR3 bases are TGTGCCAGCACTCCCGTGGCGGGAGGCTACACCTTC.

This rearrangement joins TRBV7-2 to TRBJ2-3, with D possibly matching TRBD2 (5 bases). Trimming cost V 5 bases and J 2 bases, with 11 bases left between them. This CDR3 has 14 amino acids. Germline V gene sequence: CDR1 SGHTA, CDR2 FQGNSA. DNA for the CDR3: TGTGCCAGCAGCCGGACTCAGGACACAGATACGCAGTATTTT. Translating gives CASSRTQDTDTQYF.

This clone was seen more than once but under ten times. The chain uses TRBV19 and TRBJ2-5, with TRBD1 matching over 7 bases. CDR1 is LNHDA, CDR2 SQIVND, per germline (reference sequence). This CDR3 has 14 amino acids. The trim removed 7 bases at V and 1 base at J, leaving 6 bases unmatched. The CDR3: CASTSGQPQETQYF. For the CDR3, the DNA is TGTGCCAGTACCTCGGGACAGCCCCAAGAGACCCAGTACTTC.

This clone turned up a few times. For the CDR3, the DNA is TGTGCCAGCAGCATTGGGACAGGGGATCCCACTAATGAAAAACTGTTTTTT. As protein: CASSIGTGDPTNEKLFF. V gene TRBV7-9 combines with J gene TRBJ1-4; 10 bases are a match to TRBD1. Trimming removed 5 bases from V and 2 bases from J; junction bases left unmatched: 8. Germline CDR1 and CDR2: SEHNR and FQNEAQ (reference sequence). This CDR3 region has 17 residues.

This clone was found a few times. The V and J genes are TRBV7-2 and TRBJ2-5; 7 nucleotides line up with TRBD1. The CDR3 has 15 amino acids. Trimming at V came to 1 base and at J to 5 bases, leaving 7 bases not matched to a gene. The germline gives CDR1 SGHTA, CDR2 FQGNSA. The CDR3 here is CASSLEKGARETQYF. CDR3 coding DNA: TGTGCCAGCAGCTTAGAGAAGGGGGCTCGGGAGACCCAGTACTTC.

The chain recombines TRBV6-5 with TRBJ1-2; D is unclear. Germline V gene lookup returns CDR1 MNHEY and CDR2 SVGAGI. This CDR3 region has 14 residues. The V and J ends lost 4 bases and 2 bases respectively, with 11 bases between them. In nucleotides, the CDR3 is TGTGCCAGCAGTTGGTACAGTGTAAACTATGGCTACACCTTC. Residues: CASSWYSVNYGYTF.

V and J are TRBV5-1 and TRBJ1-6; D is unclear. This CDR3 comprises 13 residues. The germline gives CDR1 SGHRS, CDR2 YFSETQ. Trimming left V 5 bases short and J 8 bases short, with 11 bases between. The CDR3 loop is CASRRLTDSPLHF. The CDR3 DNA reads TGCGCCAGCAGACGGTTAACGGATTCACCCCTCCACTTT.

DNA of the CDR3: TGTGCCTGGAGTGTAGAGGGCAGGGGTAACCCCTACGAGCAGTACTTC. Its translation is CAWSVEGRGNPYEQYF. The rearrangement links TRBV30 to TRBJ2-7; D is possibly TRBD1 (6 bases). V lost 0 bases and J 2 bases, leaving 17 bases between the germline ends. The CDR3 contains 16 residues. Germline V gene data show CDR1 as GTSNPN and CDR2 as SVGIG (reference sequence).

CDR3 residues: CASSHGGGGYGYTF. Written as DNA, the CDR3 is TGTGCCAGCAGTCACGGGGGGGGAGGCTATGGCTACACCTTC. The chain uses TRBV6-5 and TRBJ1-2; D may be TRBD1 (5 bases). V lost 5 bases, J lost 4 bases, and 14 bases lay in between. The CDR3 contains 14 residues. Germline assignment: CDR1 MNHEY and CDR2 SVGAGI.

V is TRBV7-2 and J is TRBJ1-1; D possibly corresponds to TRBD1 (6 bases). CDR1 and CDR2 from the germline V gene are SGHTA and FQGNSA. This CDR3 comprises 13 residues. The V gene lost 5 bases and the J gene lost 1 base, with 8 bases spanning the gap. CDR3 loop: CASSGGQNTEAFF. The CDR3 DNA reads as TGTGCCAGCAGCGGGGGACAGAACACTGAAGCTTTCTTT. Drawing the rest from reference TRBV7-2 and TRBJ1-1, the complete variable domain is GAGVSQSPSNKVTEKGKDVELRCDPISGHTALYWYRQSLGQGLEFLIYFQGNSAPDKSGLPSDRFSAERTGGSVSTLTIQRTQQEDSAVYLCASSGGQNTEAFFGQGTRLTVV.

The chain links TRBV15 to TRBJ2-3; TRBD2 matches at 8 bases. Germline lookup yields CDR1 LNHNV and CDR2 YYDKDF (reference sequence). This CDR3 is 14 amino acids long. V lost 8 bases and J lost 1; bases outside the gene matches: 5. CDR3 protein: CATRAGGGTDTQYF. The CDR3 DNA follows: TGTGCCACCCGCGCCGGGGGGGGCACAGATACGCAGTATTTT.

J is TRBJ1-6 and V is TRBV27; D not resolved. V lost 6 bases and J 13 bases, leaving 19 bases between the germline ends. The CDR3 sequence is 14 residues long. CDR1 and CDR2 from the germline V gene are MNHEY and SMNVEV (reference sequence). DNA for the CDR3: TGTGCCAGCAGCAAAGGGTACAGCGGAGTGCCCCTCCACTTT. Protein sequence: CASSKGYSGVPLHF.

The chain links TRBV11-2 to TRBJ1-4; no clear D. The V gene's germline CDR1 is SGHAT and CDR2 FQNNGV. The length of the CDR3 is 16 residues. V dropped 0 bases and J dropped 10 bases, with 18 bases sitting between them. CDR3 region: CASSLDPPSVVGKLFF. The CDR3 DNA follows: TGTGCCAGCAGCTTAGATCCTCCCAGCGTAGTAGGAAAACTGTTTTTT.